These 32 T cell receptor beta chains originate from one sample sequenced in a study of early T cells in non-severe SARS-CoV-2 infection. A single record per CDR3 protein comes from TCRdb applying MiXCR to the 5' RACE reads. The sample contains around 78,000 distinct CDR3 sequences, over 11% of which appear only once. Specimen: whole blood. Receptor source: an adult who was a healthcare worker with PCR-confirmed SARS-CoV-2 infection or an uninfected control (not recorded which).

J is TRBJ2-7 and V is TRBV5-1; possible D gene TRBD2, 6 bases. The CDR3 is 17 residues long. Germline V gene sequence: CDR1 SGHRS, CDR2 YFSETQ. V was clipped by 2 bases and J by 0 bases, with 18 bases between them. The CDR3 reads CASSFAPLAASSYEQYF. Here the CDR3 DNA reads TGCGCCAGCAGCTTCGCCCCTTTAGCGGCTAGCTCCTACGAGCAGTACTTC.

This clonotype has only one observation. V and J are TRBV19 and TRBJ2-2; D possibly matches TRBD1 or TRBD2 (5 bases each). V was cut by 5 bases and J by 0 bases, with 16 bases left in between. The CDR3 has 17 amino acids. Germline CDR1 reads LNHDA; CDR2 reads SQIVND (reference sequence). CDR3 sequence: CASSLWGFPANTGELFF. As DNA, the CDR3 is TGTGCCAGTAGTTTATGGGGGTTCCCCGCGAACACCGGGGAGCTGTTTTTT.

This sequence joins TRBV6-5 and TRBJ1-5; TRBD1 agrees at 9 bases. The CDR3 totals 12 residues. Unmatched junction bases numbered 3, after V lost 10 bases and J lost 5 bases. The germline gives CDR1 MNHEY, CDR2 SVGAGI. CDR3 amino acids: CATRTGDQPQHF. The DNA for the CDR3 is TGTGCCACAAGGACAGGGGATCAGCCCCAGCATTTT.

The rearrangement joins TRBV12-3 or TRBV12-4 to TRBJ1-3; maybe TRBD1 (5 bases). Trimming cost V 6 bases and J 0 bases, with 27 bases left between them. There are 20 residues in the CDR3. The CDR3 DNA follows: TGTGCCAGCAGAGATATAACCGGGACGGTTAGAGTTGGCTCTGGAAACACCATATATTTT. Amino acids: CASRDITGTVRVGSGNTIYF.

The chain joins TRBV6-1 to TRBJ1-4; D gene uncertain. CDR3 size: 14 residues. The V end was cut by 4 bases, the J end by 4 bases, with 10 bases between. CDR1 is MNHNS, CDR2 SASEGT, per germline. The CDR3 spells CASSVGRSNEKLFF. The DNA for the CDR3 is TGTGCCAGCAGTGTGGGCAGAAGTAATGAAAAACTGTTTTTT.

This clonotype occurred many times. The CDR3 loop is CASSTTGQSYNEQFF. The DNA of the CDR3 is TGCGCCAGCAGCACGACGGGACAGTCCTACAATGAGCAGTTCTTC. The chain links TRBV5-1 to TRBJ2-1; TRBD1 agrees at 7 bases. The J segment lost 1 base and the V segment lost 4 bases, leaving 5 bases of the junction unmatched. Germline V lookup: CDR1 SGHRS, CDR2 YFSETQ. The CDR3 is 15 amino acids.

This clonotype was counted ten times or more. The chain links TRBV7-3 to TRBJ1-1; 7 nucleotides match TRBD1. With V trimmed by 6 bases and J by 4 bases, 8 bases remained unmatched. The CDR3 spans 14 residues. Germline assignment: CDR1 SGHTA and CDR2 FQGTGA. The CDR3 here is CASRRQGDGTEAFF. DNA for the CDR3: TGTGCCAGCAGGCGACAGGGCGATGGCACTGAAGCTTTCTTT.

This clonotype has a handful of counts. The V call is TRBV5-1, the J call TRBJ2-3, with D perhaps being TRBD1 or TRBD2 (5 bases each). Germline V gene data show CDR1 as SGHRS and CDR2 as YFSETQ. The CDR3 spans 15 residues. The V and J ends lost 3 bases and 0 bases respectively, with 11 bases between them. CDR3 sequence reads: CASSSAGGSTDTQYF. CDR3 in DNA: TGCGCCAGCAGCTCCGCTGGGGGTAGCACAGATACGCAGTATTTT.

This clonotype was seen a few times. The genes are TRBV6-4 and TRBJ2-3, with TRBD1 matching 10 bases. This CDR3 spans 15 amino acids. Germline CDR1 MRHNA, CDR2 SNTAGT. Trimming removed 0 bases from V and 4 bases from J; junction bases left unmatched: 1. The CDR3 nucleotides read TGTGCCAGCAGTGACTCGACAGGGGGCGCAGATACGCAGTATTTT. This translates into CASSDSTGGADTQYF.

V and J are TRBV7-9 and TRBJ2-7, with 10 bases aligning to TRBD1. After removal of 5 bases from V and 3 bases from J, the junction contained 7 bases not matched to a gene. The CDR3 has 15 amino acids. The germline gives CDR1 SEHNR, CDR2 FQNEAQ (reference sequence). The CDR3 DNA follows: TGTGCCAGCAGCCCGGGACAGGGGCCTTTCTACGAGCAGTACTTC. Protein sequence: CASSPGQGPFYEQYF.

This chain links TRBV11-2 with TRBJ2-3, with a weak D call TRBD1 (5 bases). The V end lost 6 bases, the J end lost 3 bases, and 19 bases lay between the germline ends. The CDR3 spans 16 residues. CDR1 SGHAT and CDR2 FQNNGV come from the germline V gene. This CDR3 reads CASSTPTRAVTDTQYF. Here the CDR3 DNA reads TGTGCCAGCAGTACCCCGACCAGGGCGGTGACAGATACGCAGTATTTT.

This clonotype was counted at least ten times. J is TRBJ2-7 and V is TRBV18, with a weak D call TRBD1 (6 bases). The CDR3 spans 16 residues. CDR1 and CDR2 from the germline V gene are KGHSH and LQKENI. Deletions cut 2 bases from V and 4 bases from J, with 18 bases between. In DNA, the CDR3 is TGTGCCAGCTCACCATCCCCTGCAGGGGCTGGGTACGAGCAGTACTTC. Amino acid sequence: CASSPSPAGAGYEQYF.

This chain connects TRBV9 to TRBJ2-1; TRBD2 matches at 10 bases. CDR3 size: 13 residues. V trimming: 2 bases; J trimming: 9 bases; junction bases outside the gene matches: 2. The germline V gene encodes CDR1 SGDLS and CDR2 YYNGEE. The CDR3 DNA is TGTGCCAGCAGCGTTTTAGCGGGGGGTGAGCAGTTCTTC. This gives the protein CASSVLAGGEQFF.

In its sample, this clonotype was seen a few times. This sequence joins TRBV20-1 and TRBJ2-3; no clear D gene. From germline, CDR1 is DFQATT and CDR2 SNEGSKA (reference sequence). The CDR3 length is 14 residues. Deletions cut 6 bases from V and 1 base from J, with 14 bases between. CDR3 coding DNA: TGCAGTGCAACTCAGGAGTCCCGCACAGATACGCAGTATTTT. Protein: CSATQESRTDTQYF.

The CDR3 spells CASSEIYRAIYEQYF. CDR3 bases: TGTGCCAGCAGTGAAATTTACCGCGCCATCTACGAGCAGTACTTC. This chain links TRBV6-1 with TRBJ2-7, with D unresolved. The germline CDR1 and CDR2 sequences are MNHNS and SASEGT. V was trimmed by 2 bases and J by 3 bases, leaving 14 bases between them. CDR3 length: 15 amino acids.

The chain carries TRBV3-1 and TRBJ1-2, with TRBD1 matching 9 bases. The V gene's germline CDR1 is LGHDT and CDR2 YNNKEL (reference sequence). With 4 bases clipped from V and 6 bases from J, the junction kept 12 bases outside the gene matches. The CDR3 covers 16 residues. CDR3 coding DNA: TGTGCCAGCAGCCCACAAAGACAGGACAGGGGCCATGGCTACACCTTC. This codes for CASSPQRQDRGHGYTF.

This clonotype was counted between two and nine times. J is TRBJ2-1 and V is TRBV29-1; a possible D gene is TRBD1 (6 bases). The CDR3 totals 15 residues. The V gene's germline CDR1 is SQVTM and CDR2 ANQGSEA. V dropped 6 bases and J dropped 0 bases, with 15 bases sitting between them. The CDR3 DNA reads as TGCAGCGTCGATACAGGGATTTACTCCTACAATGAGCAGTTCTTC. Its translation is CSVDTGIYSYNEQFF.

Details on this clonotype: A read error may produce the germline difference seen at one junction end. The chain carries TRBV5-4 and TRBJ2-1; D is perhaps TRBD2 (6 bases). This CDR3 has 12 amino acids. Germline CDR1 is SGHNT and CDR2 is YYREEE (reference sequence). The CDR3 nucleotides read TGTGCCAGCAGCGCGGACTACCATGAGCAGTTCTTC. Its translation: CASSADYHEQFF. Complete variable domain (other parts from reference TRBV5-4 and TRBJ2-1): ETGVTQSPTHLIKTRGQQVTLRCSSQSGHNTVSWYQQALGQGPQFIFQYYREEENGRGNFPPRFSGLQFPNYSSELNVNALELDDSALYLCASSADYHEQFFGPGTRLTVL.

V usage is TRBV7-6 and J usage is TRBJ2-7, with 9 nucleotides matching TRBD1. Germline V gives CDR1 SGHVS, CDR2 FNYEAQ. Trimming took 6 bases from V and 5 from J; bases not matched to a gene: 8. This CDR3 spans 14 amino acids. This CDR3 reads CASSAGTGLHEQYF. In nucleotides, the CDR3 is TGTGCCAGCAGTGCCGGGACAGGGCTCCACGAGCAGTACTTC. The full variable domain, in which reference TRBV7-6 and TRBJ2-7 provide the parts outside the CDR3, is GAGVSQSPRYKVTKRGQDVALRCDPISGHVSLYWYRQALGQGPEFLTYFNYEAQQDKSGLPNDRFSAERPEGSISTLTIQRTEQRDSAMYRCASSAGTGLHEQYFGPGTRLTVT.

This clonotype showed up just a few times. V is TRBV6-5 and J is TRBJ2-7; D unclear. The CDR3 consists of 16 residues. V was clipped by 0 bases and J by 6 bases, with 18 bases between them. CDR1 MNHEY and CDR2 SVGAGI come from the germline V gene. The DNA for the CDR3 is TGTGCCAGCAGTTACTCCCCCAGCCGGCGGTCGGGCGAGCAGTACTTC. Residues: CASSYSPSRRSGEQYF.

Only a few counts were recorded for this clonotype. The chain is built from TRBV6-5 and TRBJ2-1, with D maybe TRBD2 (5 bases). Trimming stripped 2 bases from V and 6 bases from J, with 23 bases between. This CDR3 is 18 amino acids long. Germline V gene sequence: CDR1 MNHEY, CDR2 SVGAGI. CDR3 loop: CASSYNSPFVRGPNEQFF. The CDR3 nucleotides are TGTGCCAGCAGTTACAACTCCCCCTTCGTTCGCGGGCCCAATGAGCAGTTCTTC.

J is TRBJ2-5 and V is TRBV16; D gene unclear. The CDR3 loop spans 12 amino acids. V gave up 4 bases and J gave up 7 bases, with 10 bases separating them. CDR1 and CDR2 (germline): KGHSY, FQNENV. DNA of the CDR3: TGTGCCAGCAGCCCGTTCGGCGGGACCCAGTACTTC. This codes for CASSPFGGTQYF.

V is TRBV7-9 and J is TRBJ1-1, with 9 bases that match TRBD1. CDR3 length: 16 residues. J lost 7 bases, V lost 4 bases, and 13 bases had no gene match. CDR1 SEHNR and CDR2 FQNEAQ come from the germline V gene (reference sequence). The CDR3 DNA reads TGTGCCAGCAGCTCAGATGGGACAGGGAAACGTAGTGAAGCTTTCTTT. Translation: CASSSDGTGKRSEAFF.

This clonotype was seen more than once but under ten times. The chain carries TRBV20-1 and TRBJ2-7; 15 nucleotides line up with TRBD2. Per germline, CDR1 DFQATT and CDR2 SNEGSKA (reference sequence). This CDR3 is built from 14 residues. The V segment lost 5 bases and the J segment 6 bases; nucleotides outside the gene matches: 5. The CDR3 sequence: CSAPGTSGRPEQYF. The CDR3 coding sequence is TGCAGTGCTCCAGGGACTAGCGGGAGGCCCGAGCAGTACTTC.

Many counts were recorded for this clonotype. The chain combines TRBV6-6 with TRBJ1-5, with 9 nucleotides matching TRBD1. The CDR3 runs 16 residues. Germline loops: CDR1 MNHNY, CDR2 SVGAGI (reference sequence). After removal of 4 bases from V and 5 bases from J, the junction contained 9 bases not matched to a gene. The CDR3 bases are TGTGCCAGCAGTTCCCTAACAGGGGGCAAGGATCAGCCCCAGCATTTT. It is translated as CASSSLTGGKDQPQHF.

This clonotype was counted a few times. The chain joins TRBV5-6 to TRBJ2-2, with TRBD2 matching over 11 bases. The J segment lost 3 bases and the V segment lost 4 bases, leaving 5 bases of the junction unmatched. This CDR3 is 16 amino acids long. The V gene's germline CDR1 is SGHDT and CDR2 YYEEEE. CDR3 in amino acids: CASSRLAGGDTGELFF. The CDR3 coding sequence is TGTGCCAGCAGCCGATTAGCGGGAGGGGACACCGGGGAGCTGTTTTTT.

This chain uses TRBV21-1 with TRBJ1-5; TRBD1, as called in the table, went unchecked against the DNA. TRBV21-1 is assigned pseudogene status. The CDR3 is 14 amino acids. CDR3 residues: CASTRIGADQPQHF. The CDR3 nucleotides are TGTGCCAGCACCAGGATAGGGGCTGATCAGCCCCAGCATTTT.

This chain connects TRBV7-9 to TRBJ2-2; D unresolved. Germline loops: CDR1 SEHNR, CDR2 FQNEAQ (reference sequence). The CDR3 runs 13 residues. The germline V and J ends were trimmed by 3 bases and 7 bases, with 9 bases remaining between them. The CDR3 loop is CASSFGSGGELFF. The CDR3 DNA is TGTGCCAGCAGCTTCGGATCGGGCGGGGAGCTGTTTTTT.

This chain uses TRBV28 with TRBJ2-2; the match to TRBD1 covers 9 bases. Germline V gene sequence: CDR1 MDHEN, CDR2 SYDVKM. CDR3 length: 15 amino acids. V lost 6 bases, J lost 0 bases, and 2 bases stayed unmatched. The CDR3 region has the DNA TGTGCCAGCAGGAGGACAGGGGCGAACACCGGGGAGCTGTTTTTT. Translated: CASRRTGANTGELFF. Supplemented by reference TRBV28 and TRBJ2-2, the full variable domain reads DVKVTQSSRYLVKRTGEKVFLECVQDMDHENMFWYRQDPGLGLRLIYFSYDVKMKEKGDIPEGYSVSREKKERFSLILESASTNQTSMYLCASRRTGANTGELFFGEGSRLTVL.

CDR3 loop: CASSLVGSGTDTQYF. As DNA, the CDR3 is TGTGCCAGCAGCTTGGTGGGTAGCGGCACAGATACGCAGTATTTT. The gene calls are TRBV5-5 and TRBJ2-3, with D possibly matching TRBD2 (5 bases). Germline loops: CDR1 SGHKS, CDR2 YYEKEE (reference sequence). The length of the CDR3 is 15 residues. V was clipped by 0 bases and J by 1 base, with 9 bases between them.

This clonotype was seen more than once but under ten times. CDR3 sequence reads: CASSRGLAGGIYEQYF. The CDR3 DNA reads TGTGCCAGCAGCCGCGGACTAGCGGGAGGTATCTACGAGCAGTACTTC. The chain couples TRBV7-9 to TRBJ2-7; 14 nucleotides match TRBD2. The CDR3 loop spans 16 amino acids. CDR1 is SEHNR, CDR2 FQNEAQ, per germline (reference sequence). The ends lost 5 bases at V and 3 bases at J; junction bases unmatched: 6.

This chain uses TRBV6-5 with TRBJ2-7, with 9 bases identical to TRBD2. Germline assignment: CDR1 MNHEY and CDR2 SVGAGI. The CDR3 spans 15 residues. Trimming cost V 6 bases and J 4 bases; bases outside gene matches: 10. CDR3 loop: CASSEAGTSRYEQYF. CDR3 DNA: TGTGCCAGCAGCGAGGCCGGGACTAGCAGATACGAGCAGTACTTC.